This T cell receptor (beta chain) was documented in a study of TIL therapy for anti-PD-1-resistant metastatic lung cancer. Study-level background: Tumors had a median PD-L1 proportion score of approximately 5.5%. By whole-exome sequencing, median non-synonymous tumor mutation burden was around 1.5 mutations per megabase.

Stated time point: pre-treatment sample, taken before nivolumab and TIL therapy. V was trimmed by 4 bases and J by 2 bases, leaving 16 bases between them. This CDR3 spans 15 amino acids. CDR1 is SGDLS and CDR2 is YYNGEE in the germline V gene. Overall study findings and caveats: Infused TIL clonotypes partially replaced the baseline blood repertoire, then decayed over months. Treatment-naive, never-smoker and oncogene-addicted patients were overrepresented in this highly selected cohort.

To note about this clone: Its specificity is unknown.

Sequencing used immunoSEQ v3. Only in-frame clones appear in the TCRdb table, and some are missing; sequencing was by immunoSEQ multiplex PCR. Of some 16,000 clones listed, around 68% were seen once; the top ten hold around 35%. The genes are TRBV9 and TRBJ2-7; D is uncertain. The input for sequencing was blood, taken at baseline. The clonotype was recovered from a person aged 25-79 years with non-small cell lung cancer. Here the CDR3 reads CASSPRADLTYEQYF. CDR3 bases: TGTGCCAGCAGCCCCCGGGCGGATCTTACCTACGAGCAGTACTTC.